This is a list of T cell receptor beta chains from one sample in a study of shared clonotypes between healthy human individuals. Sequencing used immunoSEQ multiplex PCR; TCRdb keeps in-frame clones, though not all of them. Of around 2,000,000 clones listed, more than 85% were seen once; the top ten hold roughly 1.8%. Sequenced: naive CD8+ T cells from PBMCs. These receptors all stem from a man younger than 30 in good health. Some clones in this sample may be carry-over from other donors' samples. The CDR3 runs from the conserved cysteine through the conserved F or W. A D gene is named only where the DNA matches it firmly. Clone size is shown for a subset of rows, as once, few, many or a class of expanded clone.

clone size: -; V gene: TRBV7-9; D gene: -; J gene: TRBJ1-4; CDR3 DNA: TGTGCCAGCAGCCCCAGTAGCGTCAGGCCAACTAATGAAAAACTGTTTTTT; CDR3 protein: CASSPSSVRPTNEKLFF
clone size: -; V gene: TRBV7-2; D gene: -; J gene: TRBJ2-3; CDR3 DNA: TGTGCCAGCAGCTTCTCAGATACGCAGTATTTT; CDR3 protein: CASSFSDTQYF
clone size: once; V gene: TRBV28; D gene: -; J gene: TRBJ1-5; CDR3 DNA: TGTGCCAGCAGTTTATGGGCTAGCAATCAGCCCCAGCATTTT; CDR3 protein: CASSLWASNQPQHF
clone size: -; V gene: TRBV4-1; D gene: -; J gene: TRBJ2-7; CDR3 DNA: TGCGCCAGCAGCCAAGAACTAGGGGCCCTTTCCTACGAGCAGTACTTC; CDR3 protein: CASSQELGALSYEQYF
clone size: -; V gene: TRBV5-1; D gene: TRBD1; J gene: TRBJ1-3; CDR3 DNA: TGCGCCAGCAGCTCTGGACAGGTTATCTCTGGAAACACCATATATTTT; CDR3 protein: CASSSGQVISGNTIYF
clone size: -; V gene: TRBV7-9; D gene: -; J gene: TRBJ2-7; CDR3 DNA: TGTGCCAGCAGCCAGGGCGTGGGTACCCCAGCCTACGAGCAGTACTTC; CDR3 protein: CASSQGVGTPAYEQYF
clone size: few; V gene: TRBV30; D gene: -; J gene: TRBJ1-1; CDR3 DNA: TGTGCCTGGACCTTGGGAGGGCTGGGCACTGAAGCTTTCTTT; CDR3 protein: CAWTLGGLGTEAFF
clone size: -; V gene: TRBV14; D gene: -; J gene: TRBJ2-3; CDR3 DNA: TGTGCCAGCAGCCCCCTAGGGCAGGGGACGAGCACAGATACGCAGTATTTT; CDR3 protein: CASSPLGQGTSTDTQYF
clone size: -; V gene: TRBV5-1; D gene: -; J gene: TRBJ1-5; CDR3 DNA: TGCGCCAGCAGCGTGACAGAGGATTTT; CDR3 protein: CASSVTEDF
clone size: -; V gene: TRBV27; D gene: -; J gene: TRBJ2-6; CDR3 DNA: TGTGCCAGCAGTTTATCTTCTGGGGCCAACGTCCTGACTTTC; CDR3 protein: CASSLSSGANVLTF
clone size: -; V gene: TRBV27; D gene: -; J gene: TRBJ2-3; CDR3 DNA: TGTGCCAGCAGCACCCGGGACAGCACAGATACGCAGTATTTT; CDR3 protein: CASSTRDSTDTQYF